Listed below are T cell receptor beta chains from one sample, sequenced in a study of blood T cell repertoires in COVID-19. Generated by immunoSEQ multiplex PCR, the TCRdb table keeps only in-frame clones and is missing some. The table shows about 440,000 clones, with roughly 88% occurring only once. The sequencing input was PBMCs or T cells enriched from blood (not recorded which). The source is a man aged 18 to 30 who had recovered from COVID-19. Both conserved end residues are part of each CDR3. The D gene is left open where the match is weak. Size is omitted from some rows. Given values are once, few, many or a class for expanded clones.

J gene,D gene,V gene,clone size,CDR3 protein,CDR3 DNA
TRBJ1-4,.,TRBV19,.,CASSIGSGGLEKLFF,TGTGCCAGTAGTATCGGGTCTGGGGGCCTAGAAAAACTGTTTTTT
TRBJ1-5,.,TRBV7-9,.,CASSLIGGQPQHF,TGTGCCAGCAGCTTAATAGGCGGTCAGCCCCAGCATTTT
TRBJ1-5,.,TRBV15,.,CATSRDVGQDQPQHF,TGTGCCACCAGCAGGGACGTGGGGCAGGATCAGCCCCAGCATTTT
TRBJ1-5,.,TRBV4-1,.,CASSQDKWGQGNQPQHF,TGCGCCAGCAGCCAAGATAAGTGGGGTCAGGGAAATCAGCCCCAGCATTTT
TRBJ2-5,TRBD2,TRBV7-9,.,CASSLAQRGRLEETQYF,TGTGCCAGCAGCTTAGCGCAGCGCGGGAGGCTAGAAGAGACCCAGTACTTC
TRBJ2-7,.,TRBV27,.,CASSHGDTSYEQYF,TGTGCCAGCAGTCACGGGGACACCTCCTACGAGCAGTACTTC
TRBJ1-1,.,TRBV11-2,.,CASTSGGQGIPEAFF,TGTGCCAGCACCTCAGGCGGTCAGGGGATCCCTGAAGCTTTCTTT
TRBJ2-3,TRBD2,TRBV2,.,CASSALAGSTDTQYF,TGTGCCAGCAGTGCACTAGCGGGGAGCACAGATACGCAGTATTTT
TRBJ2-1,TRBD1,TRBV29-1,.,CSVGDREPYNEQFF,TGCAGCGTTGGGGACAGAGAACCCTACAATGAGCAGTTCTTC
TRBJ1-2,.,TRBV3-1/TRBV3-2,.,CASSQSSRNYGYTF,TGTGCCAGCAGCCAAAGCTCCAGGAACTATGGCTACACCTTC
TRBJ1-5,TRBD1,TRBV27,few,CASSPGTGRVGPQHF,TGTGCCAGCAGTCCCGGGACAGGGAGGGTTGGGCCCCAGCATTTT
TRBJ2-7,TRBD2,TRBV9,once,CASSVASGGPYEQYF,TGTGCCAGCAGCGTAGCCAGCGGGGGACCCTACGAGCAGTACTTC
TRBJ1-2,TRBD1,TRBV7-8,.,CASSDRAAYGYTF,TGTGCCAGCAGTGACAGGGCCGCCTATGGCTACACCTTC
TRBJ1-2,TRBD1,TRBV6-5,.,CASSYDRDRDGYTF,TGTGCCAGCAGCTACGACCGGGACAGGGATGGCTACACCTTC
TRBJ1-5,TRBD1,TRBV19,.,CASRGDRERQPQHF,TGTGCCAGTAGGGGAGACAGGGAACGGCAGCCCCAGCATTTT
TRBJ2-5,.,TRBV18,.,CASSSRPGWEETQYF,TGTGCCAGCTCGTCTAGGCCGGGTTGGGAAGAGACCCAGTACTTC
TRBJ2-7,TRBD1,TRBV27,.,CASSYTGGPYEQYF,TGTGCCAGCAGTTATACAGGGGGCCCCTACGAGCAGTACTTC
TRBJ1-1,TRBD1,TRBV30,.,CAYKRDRLNTEAFF,TGTGCCTACAAAAGGGACAGATTAAACACTGAAGCTTTCTTT
TRBJ2-7,TRBD1,TRBV12-3/TRBV12-4,.,CASSPEAGGEQYF,TGTGCCAGCAGTCCGGAGGCAGGGGGCGAGCAGTACTTC
TRBJ1-5,TRBD1,TRBV5-5,once,CASSLGGTDYYSNQPQHF,TGTGCCAGCAGCTTGGGAGGGACAGACTACTATAGCAATCAGCCCCAGCATTTT
TRBJ1-1,.,TRBV2,.,CASSLGGSNTEAFF,TGTGCCAGCAGTTTAGGAGGATCGAACACTGAAGCTTTCTTT
TRBJ2-3,.,TRBV7-8,.,CASSLVQGITDTQYF,TGTGCCAGCAGCTTAGTGCAGGGGATCACAGATACGCAGTATTTT
TRBJ2-2,.,TRBV19,.,CASSIEGGANTGELFF,TGTGCCAGTAGTATAGAGGGGGGTGCGAACACCGGGGAGCTGTTTTTT
TRBJ1-2,.,TRBV7-9,.,CASSIPEETHYGYTF,TGTGCCAGCAGTATCCCTGAAGAGACTCACTATGGCTACACCTTC
TRBJ2-2,TRBD2,TRBV27,.,CASSLFGGFTGELFF,TGTGCCAGCAGTTTATTCGGGGGGTTTACCGGGGAGCTGTTTTTT
TRBJ2-1,.,TRBV27,once,CASSPSRGTHHRGEQFF,TGTGCCAGCTCACCCTCTCGCGGGACTCACCATAGGGGAGAGCAGTTCTTC
TRBJ1-2,TRBD1,TRBV27,.,CASGWTGDTVYGYTF,TGTGCCAGCGGGTGGACAGGTGACACCGTCTATGGCTACACCTTC
TRBJ1-2,TRBD1,TRBV2,.,CASSVFGTDGYTF,TGTGCCAGCAGTGTCTTCGGGACAGATGGCTACACCTTC
TRBJ1-2,TRBD1,TRBV5-5,.,CASSYRTGREGYTF,TGTGCCAGCAGCTATAGGACAGGCCGTGAAGGCTACACCTTC
TRBJ2-1,TRBD2,TRBV7-8,.,CASSLGTSGGHEQFF,TGTGCCAGCAGCTTAGGGACTAGCGGTGGGCATGAGCAGTTCTTC
TRBJ1-5,.,TRBV6-5,.,CASSPGRVGDQPQHF,TGTGCCAGCAGCCCCGGCAGGGTAGGCGATCAGCCCCAGCATTTT
TRBJ2-7,.,TRBV19,.,CASSKGQLYEQYF,TGTGCCAGTAGTAAAGGACAGCTCTACGAGCAGTACTTC
TRBJ1-1,.,TRBV5-4,.,CASSNDRDTEAFF,TGTGCCAGCAGCAATGACAGAGACACTGAAGCTTTCTTT
TRBJ2-7,.,TRBV5-4,.,CASSYRDYEQYF,TGTGCCAGCAGCTACCGGGACTACGAGCAGTACTTC
TRBJ1-4,.,TRBV12-3/TRBV12-4,once,CASSQGVDEKLFF,TGTGCCAGCTCACAGGGAGTCGATGAAAAACTGTTTTTT
TRBJ2-1,TRBD2,TRBV10-1,.,CASSDSSGRSNNEQFF,TGCGCCAGCAGCGATTCGAGCGGGAGGTCGAACAATGAGCAGTTCTTC
TRBJ1-1,.,TRBV14,few,CASSQDTITEAFF,TGTGCCAGCAGCCAAGACACTATCACTGAAGCTTTCTTT
TRBJ1-2,.,TRBV9,.,CASSPRTDNYGYTF,TGTGCCAGCAGCCCTCGGACAGACAACTATGGCTACACCTTC
TRBJ1-2,.,TRBV7-9,.,CASSSSTQGTYGYTF,TGTGCCAGCAGCTCCTCCACACAGGGTACCTATGGCTACACCTTC
TRBJ1-1,.,TRBV7-9,.,CASSLTEGSTEAFF,TGTGCCAGCAGCTTAACTGAGGGAAGCACTGAAGCTTTCTTT
TRBJ1-2,.,TRBV29-1,once,CSAETVSMEGYTF,TGCAGCGCCGAGACGGTCTCTATGGAGGGCTACACCTTC
TRBJ1-1,.,TRBV20-1,.,CSARPNTEAFF,TGCAGTGCCAGGCCCAACACTGAAGCTTTCTTT
TRBJ1-2,.,TRBV7-3,.,CASSPGRDYGYTF,TGTGCCAGCAGCCCCGGGAGGGACTATGGCTACACCTTC